This TCR beta chain was sequenced during a study of molecular identifiers for immune sequencing clone quantification. This clonotype was picked up a small number of times. TCRdb reanalysed the PCR reads using MiXCR and keeps one entry per CDR3 protein. The table records about 510,000 distinct CDR3 sequences, 20% to 25% of them present only once. The source is a human donor in good health. Some libraries in this study had Jurkat cell RNA spiked in. The sequenced sample consisted of naive CD8+ T cells from blood, with Jurkat cell RNA spiked in. As for subset: FACS-sorted CD8+CD4-CCR7+CD45RA+ naive T cells.

CDR3 region: CASRWTINQPQHF. The CDR3 nucleotides read TGTGCCAGTAGATGGACGATCAATCAGCCCCAGCATTTT. The V gene is TRBV19, the J gene TRBJ1-5; D unclear. Germline CDR1 and CDR2: LNHDA and SQIVND (reference sequence). The CDR3 is 13 residues long. V was pared by 6 bases and J by 3 bases, with 9 bases between.